This T cell receptor beta chain was retrieved from a study of cytomegalovirus exposure and HLA in healthy donors. Study details: The early release's HLA-typed donors yielded 78 million or so unique TCRs. Findings and caveats of the study: The study designated 150 to 200 TCR beta chains cytomegalovirus-associated. In a later analysis, TCR beta V- and J-gene trimming was associated with a missense DCLRE1C variant. A prior analysis recorded that most TCR beta V segments were productive about 87% or about 30% of the time.

To note about this clone: Its matching antigen is unknown.

The PCR contained 60 Vbeta and 13 Jbeta primers. Libraries were prepared by immunoSEQ multiplex PCR; TCRdb keeps only in-frame clonotypes and omits some of them. The sample consists of about 130,000 clones, about two thirds of them appearing once. This clonotype was obtained from a man aged 35-49 years in good health and CMV-seropositive. The sample comprised PBMCs.

The CDR3 DNA is TGTGCCATCAGTGAGGCCAGGGGGCGCACAGATACGCAGTATTTT. It yields the protein CAISEARGRTDTQYF. This chain joins TRBV10-3 and TRBJ2-3, with 8 bases identical to TRBD1. Germline CDR1 reads ENHRY; CDR2 reads SYGVKD. The CDR3 totals 15 residues. V lost 2 bases to trimming and J lost 1 base; unmatched junction nucleotides: 2.